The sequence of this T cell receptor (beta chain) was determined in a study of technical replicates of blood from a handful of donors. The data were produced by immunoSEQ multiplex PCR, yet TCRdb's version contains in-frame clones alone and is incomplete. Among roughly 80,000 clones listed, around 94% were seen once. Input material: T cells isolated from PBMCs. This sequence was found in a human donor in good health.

The CDR3 nucleotides read TGTGCCTGGTTATTGAGTTATGGCTACACCTTC. It yields the protein CAWLLSYGYTF. The chain employs TRBV30 and TRBJ1-2, with D uncertain. With 5 bases removed from V and 5 bases from J, the gap between germline ends came to 9 bases. The CDR3 loop spans 11 amino acids. CDR1 and CDR2 from the germline V gene are GTSNPN and SVGIG (reference sequence).